One and the same sample provided the 22 T cell receptor beta chains below, sequenced in a study of blood T cells in healthy people across ages. PCR was performed a second time for about 7 to 11 cycles using a sample-barcoded 5' primer and a J-beta primer mix. MiXCR, applied by TCRdb to the 5' RACE reads, yields one record per CDR3 protein. Of about 640,000 distinct CDR3 sequences listed, under 70% are singletons. Material: blood. These receptors were obtained from a man aged 55 to 69 in good health.

In this sample, this clonotype turned up a few times. The chain employs TRBV20-1 and TRBJ2-5; 11 positions agree with TRBD2. The CDR3 is made up of 14 amino acids. J gave up 3 bases and V 6 bases, and 6 bases lay outside the gene matches. CDR1 is DFQATT, CDR2 SNEGSKA, per germline (reference sequence). The CDR3 reads CSAGPGLAEETQYF. The CDR3 region has the DNA TGCAGTGCAGGGCCGGGACTAGCGGAAGAGACCCAGTACTTC.

This clonotype was seen once. The chain carries TRBV6-1 and TRBJ2-5, with TRBD2 identical over 14 bases. The germline V gene encodes CDR1 MNHNS and CDR2 SASEGT. The CDR3 consists of 19 residues. Trimming at V came to 7 bases and at J to 0 bases, leaving 13 bases not matched to a gene. CDR3 protein: CASKALGLAGGLNQETQYF. CDR3 nucleotide sequence: TGTGCCAGCAAGGCGCTAGGACTAGCGGGGGGTCTTAACCAAGAGACCCAGTACTTC.

The J gene is TRBJ2-1, the V gene TRBV20-1; 7 bases line up with TRBD2. From germline, CDR1 is DFQATT and CDR2 SNEGSKA (reference sequence). The trim removed 6 bases at V and 7 bases at J, leaving 9 bases unmatched. This CDR3 contains 13 residues. As DNA, the CDR3 is TGCAGTGCCCCCCGAGCCGGGGGGAATGAGCAGTTCTTC. Its translation: CSAPRAGGNEQFF.

This clonotype was counted only a few times. The chain's CDR3 is CASSSSGQGFVYEQYF. CDR3 sequence (DNA): TGTGCCAGCAGCTCCTCGGGACAGGGGTTCGTCTACGAGCAGTACTTC. The chain has TRBV7-9 and TRBJ2-7; the match to TRBD1 covers 10 bases. V was clipped by 4 bases and J by 3 bases; unmatched bases: 9. CDR3 size: 16 residues. Germline V lookup: CDR1 SEHNR, CDR2 FQNEAQ (reference sequence).

A single count supports this clonotype. The CDR3 DNA reads as TGCAGTGCTAGTCTAGCGGGGAGATGCTACAATGAGCAGTTCTTC. Amino acids: CSASLAGRCYNEQFF. V gene TRBV20-1 combines with J gene TRBJ2-1, with 9 positions matching TRBD2. CDR1 DFQATT and CDR2 SNEGSKA come from the germline V gene (reference sequence). The V and J ends lost 3 bases and 3 bases, in that order; junction bases with no gene match: 6. The CDR3 spans 15 residues.

V and J are TRBV4-1 and TRBJ2-7; 13 nucleotides match TRBD2. The CDR3 sequence is 18 residues long. Germline CDR1 is MGHRA and CDR2 is YSYEKL. The trim removed 5 bases at V and 0 bases at J, leaving 10 bases unmatched. The CDR3 protein is CASSSSATSGGFSYEQYF. Here the CDR3 DNA reads TGCGCCAGCAGCTCCTCTGCGACTAGCGGGGGGTTCTCCTACGAGCAGTACTTC.

The chain carries TRBV9 and TRBJ1-2; 7 bases agree with TRBD1. V trimming: 0 bases; J trimming: 8 bases; junction bases outside the gene matches: 7. CDR1 is SGDLS and CDR2 is YYNGEE in the germline V gene. The CDR3 has 14 residues. The CDR3, as DNA: TGTGCCAGCAGCGTAGAGGGGGCAACGCAAGGCTACACCTTC. This gives the protein CASSVEGATQGYTF.

This clonotype was found many times. The CDR3 protein is CASSQAAGSYNSPLHF. CDR3 sequence (DNA): TGTGCCAGCAGCCAAGCGGCAGGGTCGTATAATTCACCCCTCCACTTT. The rearrangement links TRBV4-2 to TRBJ1-6; D may be TRBD1 (5 bases). The CDR3 loop spans 16 amino acids. Germline assignment: CDR1 LGHNA and CDR2 YNFKEQ. Deletions cut 1 base from V and 4 bases from J, with 11 bases between.

This clonotype has a single count. The V gene is TRBV2, the J gene TRBJ2-1; the match to TRBD1 covers 7 bases. The J call may not be correct, given that the DNA end is closer to TRBJ2-7. The CDR3 runs to 15 residues. Germline CDR1 is SNHLY and CDR2 is FYNNEI. The CDR3 region has the DNA TGTGCCAGCAGTGGGGACGGACAGGTATACAATGAGCAGTACTTC. Translated, it gives CASSGDGQVYNEQYF.

The chain couples TRBV20-1 to TRBJ2-7; no clear D. CDR1 is DFQATT, CDR2 SNEGSKA, per germline (reference sequence). The CDR3 spans 13 residues. Trimming removed 5 bases from V and 4 bases from J, with 15 bases in between. The CDR3 protein is CSARWGGSYEQYF. The CDR3 region has the DNA TGCAGTGCTCGTTGGGGTGGATCTTACGAGCAGTACTTC.

The V and J genes are TRBV12-3 or TRBV12-4 and TRBJ2-3; D may be TRBD2 (6 bases). V dropped 5 bases and J dropped 8 bases, with 14 bases sitting between them. The CDR3 runs to 13 residues. CDR3 residues: CASSGTSTPTQYF. CDR3 DNA sequence: TGTGCCAGCAGTGGGACTTCCACACCTACGCAGTATTTT.

The table lists this clonotype with a few counts. This rearrangement joins TRBV20-1 to TRBJ2-5; D might be TRBD1 (5 bases). Germline lookup yields CDR1 DFQATT and CDR2 SNEGSKA (reference sequence). The CDR3 consists of 14 residues. V dropped 0 bases and J dropped 2 bases, with 10 bases sitting between them. CDR3 sequence (DNA): TGCAGTGCTAGAGAAGCACAGGCACAAGAGACCCAGTACTTC. Protein product: CSAREAQAQETQYF.

On this clonotype itself: A junction boundary mismatches the germline segment, possibly from a read error. The chain has TRBV10-3 and TRBJ2-3; maybe TRBD2 (6 bases). The CDR3 spans 14 residues. The germline CDR1 and CDR2 sequences are ENHRY and SYGVKD. The CDR3 reads CATAGRGSTDTRYF. The CDR3 nucleotides are TGTGCCACCGCAGGGCGGGGAAGCACAGATACGCGGTATTTT.

This clonotype turned up a few times. The chain links TRBV7-9 to TRBJ2-7, with D uncertain. Between the trimmed V and J ends, which lost 3 bases and 1 base, there was a span of 10 bases. This CDR3 has 14 amino acids. Per the germline V gene, CDR1 is SEHNR and CDR2 is FQNEAQ (reference sequence). The CDR3 loop is CASSLLTASYEQYF. The CDR3 region has the DNA TGTGCCAGCAGCTTGTTAACGGCTTCCTACGAGCAGTACTTC. Together with reference TRBV7-9 and TRBJ2-7, the CDR3 gives the full variable domain: DTGVSQNPRHKITKRGQNVTFRCDPISEHNRLYWYRQTLGQGPEFLTYFQNEAQLEKSRLLSDRFSAERPKGSFSTLEIQRTEQGDSAMYLCASSLLTASYEQYFGPGTRLTVT.

The rearrangement joins TRBV29-1 to TRBJ1-5, with TRBD1 matching over 8 bases. The CDR3 is 13 residues long. Unmatched junction bases numbered 6, after V lost 6 bases and J lost 5 bases. Germline V gives CDR1 SQVTM, CDR2 ANQGSEA. For the CDR3, the DNA is TGCAGCGTCAGACAGGGGAAGGATCAGCCCCAGCATTTT. Its protein product is CSVRQGKDQPQHF.

V and J are TRBV5-1 and TRBJ2-5; D is tentatively TRBD1 or TRBD2 (5 bases each). CDR1 and CDR2 from the germline V gene are SGHRS and YFSETQ. Trimming removed 4 bases from V and 5 bases from J, with 15 bases in between. This CDR3 contains 14 residues. For the CDR3, the DNA is TGCGCCAGCAGCCGCCCCGGGACCCAGGAGACCCAGTACTTC. It is translated as CASSRPGTQETQYF.

This clonotype was seen a handful of times. V usage is TRBV6-5 and J usage is TRBJ2-7; D remains ambiguous. CDR3 size: 13 residues. In germline, CDR1 is MNHEY, CDR2 SVGAGI. V lost 2 bases to trimming and J lost 3 bases, with 8 bases between them. CDR3: CASSYGQIYEQYF. The CDR3 DNA sequence: TGTGCCAGCAGTTACGGGCAAATCTACGAGCAGTACTTC.

There are a few counts of this clonotype. The rearrangement links TRBV14 to TRBJ2-3, with a possible D match to TRBD2 (6 bases). With 1 base removed from V and 2 bases from J, the gap between germline ends came to 10 bases. CDR1 is SGHDN, CDR2 FVKESK, per germline. The CDR3 totals 15 residues. The CDR3 DNA sequence: TGTGCCAGCAGCCAAGGCGGGGCGCTCACAGATACGCAGTATTTT. Translation gives CASSQGGALTDTQYF.

The chain uses TRBV7-9 and TRBJ2-5; D might be TRBD2 (5 bases). The DNA end lines up better with TRBJ2-7; the J call may be wrong. CDR1 and CDR2 (germline): SEHNR, FQNEAQ (reference sequence). The CDR3 is 11 amino acids. CDR3 in DNA: TGTGCCAGCAGCAACGAGGGCGAGCAGTACTTC. Translating gives CASSNEGEQYF.

This rearrangement joins TRBV3-1 to TRBJ2-6; no clear D. CDR1 and CDR2 (germline): LGHDT, YNNKEL (reference sequence). Trimming stripped 0 bases from V and 5 bases from J, with 8 bases between. The CDR3 is 15 residues long. CDR3 nucleotides: TGTGCCAGCAGCCAAGAAAGGAGTTGGGCCAACGTCCTGACTTTC. Its translation: CASSQERSWANVLTF.

J is TRBJ2-5 and V is TRBV5-6; 7 nucleotides match TRBD2. Unmatched junction bases numbered 5, after V lost 0 bases and J lost 3 bases. CDR3 size: 15 residues. The V gene's germline CDR1 is SGHDT and CDR2 YYEEEE. As DNA, the CDR3 is TGTGCCAGCAGCTTGGCTCGAGCGGGAAAAGAGACCCAGTACTTC. It specifies CASSLARAGKETQYF.

The J gene is TRBJ2-6, the V gene TRBV3-1; D might be TRBD2 (6 bases). The CDR3 loop spans 16 amino acids. Looked up from germline, CDR1 is LGHDT and CDR2 is YNNKEL (reference sequence). With 1 base removed from V and 2 bases from J, the gap between germline ends came to 9 bases. Here the CDR3 reads CASSQVWGAGANVLTF. The CDR3 coding sequence is TGTGCCAGCAGCCAAGTATGGGGGGCTGGGGCCAACGTCCTGACTTTC.